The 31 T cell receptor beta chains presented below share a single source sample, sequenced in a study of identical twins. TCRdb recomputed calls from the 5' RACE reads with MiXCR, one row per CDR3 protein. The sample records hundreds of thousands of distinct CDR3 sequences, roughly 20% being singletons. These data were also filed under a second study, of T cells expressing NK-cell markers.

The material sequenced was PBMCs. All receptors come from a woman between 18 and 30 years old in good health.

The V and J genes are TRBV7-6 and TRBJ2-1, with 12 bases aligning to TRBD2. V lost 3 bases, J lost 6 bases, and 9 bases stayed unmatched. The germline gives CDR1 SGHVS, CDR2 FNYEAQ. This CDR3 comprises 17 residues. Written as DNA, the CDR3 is TGTGCCAGCAGCTTTCTAGCGGGAGGGCTCTTCGGCAATGAGCAGTTCTTC. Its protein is CASSFLAGGLFGNEQFF.

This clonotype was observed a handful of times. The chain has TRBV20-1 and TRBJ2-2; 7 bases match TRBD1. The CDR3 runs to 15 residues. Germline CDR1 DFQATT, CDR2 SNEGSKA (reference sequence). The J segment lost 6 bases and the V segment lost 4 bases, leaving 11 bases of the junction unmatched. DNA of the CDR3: TGCAGTGCTACGCCCGCCGAAACAGGGGCCGGGGAGCTGTTTTTT. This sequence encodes CSATPAETGAGELFF.

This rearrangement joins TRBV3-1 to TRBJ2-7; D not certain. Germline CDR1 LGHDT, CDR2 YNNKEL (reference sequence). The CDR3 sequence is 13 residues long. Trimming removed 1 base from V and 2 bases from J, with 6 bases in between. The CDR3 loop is CASSQVPTYEQYF. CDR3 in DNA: TGTGCCAGCAGCCAAGTTCCTACCTACGAGCAGTACTTC.

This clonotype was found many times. In DNA form, the CDR3 reads TGCGCCAGCAGCTTGTACAATGCCAACTCCTACGAGCAGTACTTC. This encodes CASSLYNANSYEQYF. The rearrangement joins TRBV5-1 to TRBJ2-7; no clear D. Per germline, CDR1 SGHRS and CDR2 YFSETQ. Trimming took off 1 base at V and 0 bases at J, with 11 bases between the two ends. This CDR3 is built from 15 residues.

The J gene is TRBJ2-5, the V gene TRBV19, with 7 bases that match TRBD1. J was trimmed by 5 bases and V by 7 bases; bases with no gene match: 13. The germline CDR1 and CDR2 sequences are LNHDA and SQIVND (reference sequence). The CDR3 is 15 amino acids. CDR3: CASKKTGTEGETQYF. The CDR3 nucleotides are TGTGCCAGTAAAAAAACCGGGACAGAGGGGGAGACCCAGTACTTC.

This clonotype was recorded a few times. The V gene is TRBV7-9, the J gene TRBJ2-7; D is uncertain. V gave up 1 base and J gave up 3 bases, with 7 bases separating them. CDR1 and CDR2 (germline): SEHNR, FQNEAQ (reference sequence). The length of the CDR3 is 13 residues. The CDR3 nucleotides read TGTGCCAGCAGCTTAGGCAGTTACTACGAGCAGTACTTC. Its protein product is CASSLGSYYEQYF.

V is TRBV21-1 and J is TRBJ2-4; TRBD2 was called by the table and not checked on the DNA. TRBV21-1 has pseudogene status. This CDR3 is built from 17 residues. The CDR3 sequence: CASSNGGQTIAKNIQYF. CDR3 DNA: TGTGCCAGCAGCAACGGAGGCCAGACAATAGCCAAAAACATTCAGTACTTC.

This chain's CDR3 is CASSLGQGGSGYTF. CDR3 coding DNA: TGTGCCAGCAGCTTGGGACAAGGAGGGAGTGGCTACACCTTC. The V call is TRBV7-9, the J call TRBJ1-2; D is perhaps TRBD1 (6 bases). V lost 3 bases to trimming and J lost 7 bases, with 15 bases between them. The germline V gene encodes CDR1 SEHNR and CDR2 FQNEAQ (reference sequence). The CDR3 is 14 residues long.

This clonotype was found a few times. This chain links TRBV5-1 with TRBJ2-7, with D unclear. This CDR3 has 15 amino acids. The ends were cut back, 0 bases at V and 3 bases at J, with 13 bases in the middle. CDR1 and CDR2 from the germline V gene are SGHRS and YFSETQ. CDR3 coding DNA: TGCGCCAGCAGCTTGGCTCGGCAGATTGTCTACGAGCAGTACTTC. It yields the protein CASSLARQIVYEQYF.

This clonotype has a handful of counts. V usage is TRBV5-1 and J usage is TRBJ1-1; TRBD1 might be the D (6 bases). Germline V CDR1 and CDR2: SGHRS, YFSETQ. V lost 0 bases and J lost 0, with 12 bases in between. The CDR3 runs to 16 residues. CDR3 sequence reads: CASSLGLGGLNTEAFF. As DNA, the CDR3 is TGCGCCAGCAGCTTGGGTTTAGGGGGGTTGAACACTGAAGCTTTCTTT. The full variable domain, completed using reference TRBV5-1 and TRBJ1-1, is KAGVTQTPRYLIKTRGQQVTLSCSPISGHRSVSWYQQTPGQGLQFLFEYFSETQRNKGNFPGRFSGRQFSNSRSEMNVSTLELGDSALYLCASSLGLGGLNTEAFFGQGTRLTVV.

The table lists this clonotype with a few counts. CDR3 protein: CASSLEGRPGELFF. CDR3 nucleotide sequence: TGCGCCAGCAGCCTCGAGGGGAGGCCCGGGGAGCTGTTTTTT. V and J are TRBV5-1 and TRBJ2-2; D is possibly TRBD2 (6 bases). Germline V gene sequence: CDR1 SGHRS, CDR2 YFSETQ. V shed 4 bases and J shed 6 bases, with 13 bases lying between them. The length of the CDR3 is 14 residues.

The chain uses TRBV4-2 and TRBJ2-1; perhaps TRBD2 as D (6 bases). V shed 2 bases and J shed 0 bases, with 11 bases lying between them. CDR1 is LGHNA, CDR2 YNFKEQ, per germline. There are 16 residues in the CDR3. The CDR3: CASSQSGDGSYNEQFF. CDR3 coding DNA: TGTGCCAGCAGCCAATCGGGGGACGGCTCCTACAATGAGCAGTTCTTC.

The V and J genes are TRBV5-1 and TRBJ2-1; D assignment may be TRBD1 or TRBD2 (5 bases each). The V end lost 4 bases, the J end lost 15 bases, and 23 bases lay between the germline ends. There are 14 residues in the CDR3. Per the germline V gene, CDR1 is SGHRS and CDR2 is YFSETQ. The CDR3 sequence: CASSPTGQGLGRFF. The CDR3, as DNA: TGCGCCAGCAGCCCCACCGGACAAGGACTGGGGCGGTTCTTC.

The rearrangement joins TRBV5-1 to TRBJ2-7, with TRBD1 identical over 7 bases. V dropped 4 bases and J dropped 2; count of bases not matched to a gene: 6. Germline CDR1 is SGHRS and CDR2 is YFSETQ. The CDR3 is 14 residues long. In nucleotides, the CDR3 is TGCGCCAGCAGCCCGACAGGGATCCCCTACGAGCAGTACTTC. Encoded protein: CASSPTGIPYEQYF.

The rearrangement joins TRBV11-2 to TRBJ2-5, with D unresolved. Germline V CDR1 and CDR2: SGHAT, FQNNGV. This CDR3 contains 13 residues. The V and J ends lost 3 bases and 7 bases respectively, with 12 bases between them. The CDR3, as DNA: TGTGCCAGCAGCTTCGACTGGAAGGGGACCCAGTACTTC. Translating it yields CASSFDWKGTQYF.

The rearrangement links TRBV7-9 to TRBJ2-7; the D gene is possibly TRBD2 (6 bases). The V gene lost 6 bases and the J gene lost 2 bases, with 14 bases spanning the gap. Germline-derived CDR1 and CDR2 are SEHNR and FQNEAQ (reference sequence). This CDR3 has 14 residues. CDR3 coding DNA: TGTGCCAGCAGACCAGCGGGTAGAGCCTACGAGCAGTACTTC. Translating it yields CASRPAGRAYEQYF.

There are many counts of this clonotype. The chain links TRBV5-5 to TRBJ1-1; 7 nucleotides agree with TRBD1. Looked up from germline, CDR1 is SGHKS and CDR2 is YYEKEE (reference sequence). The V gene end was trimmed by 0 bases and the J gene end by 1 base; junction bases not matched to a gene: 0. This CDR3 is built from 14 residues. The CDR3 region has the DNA TGTGCCAGCAGCTTGGAGGGGGCGAACACTGAAGCTTTCTTT. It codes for CASSLEGANTEAFF.

CDR3 DNA sequence: TGTGCCAGCAGCCAGAACGGGACTCCTTACTTC. This encodes CASSQNGTPYF. V is TRBV7-8 and J is TRBJ2-7; weak D call: TRBD2 (6 bases). This CDR3 spans 11 amino acids. Trimming removed 5 bases at V and 13 bases at J, with 15 bases between. Germline V CDR1 and CDR2: SGHVS, FQNEAQ.

CDR3 in DNA: TGTGCCAGCAGCGTAGGGAGTCTCTCTATAGCCCCCGGGGAGCTGTTTTTT. Protein product: CASSVGSLSIAPGELFF. The rearrangement links TRBV9 to TRBJ2-2; D not resolved. This CDR3 is 17 amino acids long. Germline CDR1 reads SGDLS; CDR2 reads YYNGEE. V was pared by 0 bases and J by 6 bases, with 18 bases between.

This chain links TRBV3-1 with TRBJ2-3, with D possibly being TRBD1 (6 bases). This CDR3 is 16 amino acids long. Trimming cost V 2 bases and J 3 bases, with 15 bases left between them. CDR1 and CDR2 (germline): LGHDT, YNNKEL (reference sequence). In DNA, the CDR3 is TGTGCCAGCAGCCAAAGGCTAACAGGGTCGACAGATACGCAGTATTTT. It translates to CASSQRLTGSTDTQYF.

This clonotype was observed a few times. The CDR3 sequence: CASSQWEGGTDTQYF. The CDR3 DNA reads TGTGCCAGCAGCCAATGGGAAGGAGGCACAGATACGCAGTATTTT. The V call is TRBV3-1, the J call TRBJ2-3, with unresolved D. V lost 2 bases and J lost 1, with 10 bases in between. Germline CDR1 LGHDT, CDR2 YNNKEL (reference sequence). The CDR3 sequence is 15 residues long.

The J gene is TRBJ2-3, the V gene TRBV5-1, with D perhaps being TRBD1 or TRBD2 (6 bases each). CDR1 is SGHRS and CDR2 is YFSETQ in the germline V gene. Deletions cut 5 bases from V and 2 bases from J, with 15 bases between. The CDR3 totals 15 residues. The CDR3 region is CASRGDGGFTDTQYF. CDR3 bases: TGCGCCAGCAGAGGAGACGGGGGCTTCACAGATACGCAGTATTTT. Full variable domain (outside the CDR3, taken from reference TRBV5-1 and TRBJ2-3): KAGVTQTPRYLIKTRGQQVTLSCSPISGHRSVSWYQQTPGQGLQFLFEYFSETQRNKGNFPGRFSGRQFSNSRSEMNVSTLELGDSALYLCASRGDGGFTDTQYFGPGTRLTVL.

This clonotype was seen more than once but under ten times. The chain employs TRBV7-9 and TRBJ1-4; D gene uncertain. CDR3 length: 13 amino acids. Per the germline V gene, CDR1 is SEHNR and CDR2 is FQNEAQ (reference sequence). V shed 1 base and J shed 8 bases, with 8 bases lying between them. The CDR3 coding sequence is TGTGCCAGCAGCTTAGTATTCGAAGAAAAACTGTTTTTT. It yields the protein CASSLVFEEKLFF.

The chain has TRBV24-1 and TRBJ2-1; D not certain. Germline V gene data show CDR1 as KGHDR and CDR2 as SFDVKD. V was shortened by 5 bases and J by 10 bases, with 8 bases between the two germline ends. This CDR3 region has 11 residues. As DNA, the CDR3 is TGTGCCACCAGTGCCGGTAACGAGCAGTTCTTC. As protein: CATSAGNEQFF.

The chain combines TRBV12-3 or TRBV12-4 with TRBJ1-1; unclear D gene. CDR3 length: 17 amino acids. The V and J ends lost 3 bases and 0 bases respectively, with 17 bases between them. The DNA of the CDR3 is TGTGCCAGCAGTTTTCGCCGCGCAGCAATGATGAACACTGAAGCTTTCTTT. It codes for CASSFRRAAMMNTEAFF.

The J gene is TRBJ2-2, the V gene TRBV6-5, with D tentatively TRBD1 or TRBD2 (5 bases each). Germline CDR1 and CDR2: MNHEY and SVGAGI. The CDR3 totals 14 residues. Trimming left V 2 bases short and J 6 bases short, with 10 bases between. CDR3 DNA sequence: TGTGCCAGCAGTTACGAGGGGAGTTCCGGGGAGCTGTTTTTT. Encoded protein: CASSYEGSSGELFF.

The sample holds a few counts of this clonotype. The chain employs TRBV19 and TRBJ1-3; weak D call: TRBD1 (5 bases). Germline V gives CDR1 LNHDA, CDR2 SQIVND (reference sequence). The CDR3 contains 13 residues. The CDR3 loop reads CGVTAYSGNTIYF. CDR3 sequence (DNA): TGTGGGGTGACAGCCTACTCTGGAAACACCATATATTTT. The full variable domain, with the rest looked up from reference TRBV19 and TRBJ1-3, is DGGITQSPKYLFRKEGQNVTLSCEQNLNHDAMYWYRQDPGQGLRLIYYSQIVNDFQKGDIAEGYSVSREKKESFPLTVTSAQKNPTAFYLCGVTAYSGNTIYFGEGSWLTVV.

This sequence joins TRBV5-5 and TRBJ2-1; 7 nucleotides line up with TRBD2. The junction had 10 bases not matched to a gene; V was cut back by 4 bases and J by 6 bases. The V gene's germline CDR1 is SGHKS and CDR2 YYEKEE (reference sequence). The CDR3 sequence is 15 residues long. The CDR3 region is CASSPGLWGGNEQFF. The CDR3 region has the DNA TGTGCCAGCAGCCCGGGACTCTGGGGGGGCAATGAGCAGTTCTTC.

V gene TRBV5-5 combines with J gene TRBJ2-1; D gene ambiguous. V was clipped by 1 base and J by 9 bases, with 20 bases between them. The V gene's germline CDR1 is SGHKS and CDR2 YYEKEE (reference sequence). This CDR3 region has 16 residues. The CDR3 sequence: CASSLSLYTATLEQFF. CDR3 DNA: TGTGCCAGCAGCTTGAGTCTCTATACGGCTACCCTTGAGCAGTTCTTC.

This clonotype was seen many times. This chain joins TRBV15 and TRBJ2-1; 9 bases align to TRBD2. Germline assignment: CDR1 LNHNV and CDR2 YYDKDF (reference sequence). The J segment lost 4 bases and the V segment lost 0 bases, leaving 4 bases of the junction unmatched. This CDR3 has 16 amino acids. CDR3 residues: CATSREELAGYNEQFF. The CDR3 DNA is TGTGCCACCAGCAGAGAGGAGCTAGCGGGATACAATGAGCAGTTCTTC.

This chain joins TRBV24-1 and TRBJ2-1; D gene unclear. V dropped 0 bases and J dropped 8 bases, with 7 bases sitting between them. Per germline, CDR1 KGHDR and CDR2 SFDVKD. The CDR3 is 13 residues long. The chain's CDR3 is CATSDLSSHEQFF. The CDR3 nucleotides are TGTGCCACCAGTGATTTGAGCTCCCATGAGCAGTTCTTC.